This TCR beta chain was recorded in a study of cytotoxic CD8 clonotypes in ibrutinib-treated CLL. Notes on the study in general: Public clonotypes were uncommon and contracted or stayed stable on treatment.

The data were produced by immunoSEQ multiplex PCR, yet TCRdb's version contains in-frame clones alone and is incomplete. Of some 13,000 clones listed, over 50% are singletons. In the case of this clone: Its antigen is as yet unknown.

The V gene's germline CDR1 is SGDLS and CDR2 YYNGEE. The CDR3 sequence is 12 residues long. V was trimmed by 3 bases and J by 9 bases, leaving 7 bases between them. The origin of this receptor is a human donor with chronic lymphocytic leukemia. The starting material was PBMCs, obtained at an approximately 26-month disease-progression time point, from a patient treated with ibrutinib. The chain has TRBV9 and TRBJ1-6; D unclear. Here the CDR3 DNA reads TGTGCCAGCAGCGCACTGGGTTCACCCCTCCACTTT. This translates into CASSALGSPLHF.